This T cell receptor (beta chain) was captured by sequencing in a study of cytomegalovirus exposure and HLA in healthy donors (dated by TCRdb to the late 2010s). Notes on the research overall: An earlier analysis of 587 of the donors reported about 260 Gb of sequence data and roughly 120 million unique TCR beta sequences obtained from around 180 million T cells. An early release that covered roughly 600 HLA-typed donors contained approximately 300 gigabases of sequencing data and roughly 84 million unique TCR sequences. The genetic ancestry cluster associated with self-reported Caucasian donors included approximately 85% of the roughly 380 genotyped donors. The study was designed to test whether signatures of past pathogen exposure could be identified by cataloging public T cell receptors. The study profiled the T cell repertoires of some 610 subjects by immunosequencing and related them to cytomegalovirus serostatus. In addition to the first cohort of 500 to 850 subjects, a separate validation cohort of 120 different subjects was used. To predict cytomegalovirus infection status, the study brought together high-throughput TCR immunosequencing, statistical association of individual TCRs with disease status, and machine learning. In a later analysis, previously published TCR beta repertoires from 550 to 750 donors were re-analyzed and high-resolution HLA genotyping was added so that TCR occurrence patterns could be studied. The later analysis used no new phenotypic data to find candidate immune exposures, relying instead on TCR beta sequences and their occurrence across donors. In an earlier analysis of 500 to 650 of the donors, high-throughput TCR beta sequencing was used to judge whether each TCR beta V gene segment behaved as functional or pseudogenic. Donor age, sex, ethnicity and CMV serostatus were compiled together with the repertoire data. In a later genetic analysis, genome-wide SNP genotypes for about 55% of the roughly 700 donors were used, and that subset was treated as a discovery cohort. Every discovery cohort repertoire had been produced on one sequencing platform. Both class I and class II loci were covered by HLA typing, at four-digit resolution. Typing coverage differed by locus: A, B, C, DRB1 and DQB1 were typed in about 620-640 donors, DQA1 in about 560, DPA1 in approximately 610, and DPB1 in 472. Five DR-DQ haplotypes were treated as single units for association and clustering because of strong linkage in the cohort. Across 398 genotyped donors of the cohort, an average of about 240,000 unique TCR beta nucleotide sequences per donor were sequenced, and roughly 20% of those sequences were non-productive. The study at large found these results: According to a later genetic analysis, donors in an Asian-associated ancestry cluster had fewer N-insertions in productive TCRs than the roughly 700-donor mean. Most TCR sequences were seen in very few donors, while some public TCRs were found in many individuals. The classifier was reported to diagnose cytomegalovirus status with high specificity and sensitivity in both the original cohort and the validation cohort. According to a later analysis, TCR association rates differed among HLA loci, with DRB1 alleles showing the most associated TCRs and HLA-C alleles showing the fewest. A later analysis reported that several top co-occurrence clusters appeared linked to parvovirus B19, influenza, CMV and Epstein-Barr virus. About 17 rarely observed V segments, including chromosome 9 orphons, were excluded from the earlier analysis of some 590 of the donors because counts were too low. A group of highly shared sequence variants was considered likely to be a technical artifact of the sequencing pipeline. Sequencing depth was assumed to be roughly uniform across donors in the presence/absence analyses, though that assumption may not hold. CMV serostatus was the only immune exposure information available for the cohort. Linkage disequilibrium might explain the correlated functional status among segregating V segments, but an unknown experimental factor could not be ruled out. In vitro tests confirmed that a few of the cytomegalovirus-associated TCR beta chains recognize cytomegalovirus antigens. A later analysis associated about 18,000 TCR beta sequences with specific HLA alleles at a false discovery rate of 0.05. An association between a missense DCLRE1C variant and V-gene and J-gene trimming of TCR beta chains was found in a later genetic analysis and replicated in an independent cohort. The study gave a list of 150 to 200 TCR beta chains associated with cytomegalovirus. In an earlier analysis of fewer than 750 of the donors, most TCR beta V segments were observed in productive rearrangements about 87% or about 30% of the time, broadly matching IMGT annotations. It was suggested by the authors that the approach could potentially be generalized to other disease states and immunological phenotypes. HLA typing was unavailable for some donors at each locus, so association tests used only the typed subset. In this cohort, only TCR beta chains were sequenced, and detectable features were limited by the absence of alpha or paired-chain data. Most CMV-associated TCR beta chains appeared to be HLA-restricted in a later analysis, and the HLA associations seemed to be driven largely by CMV exposure. A further reported finding was that TCR beta sequences accurately predicted the HLA-A and HLA-B alleles for most subjects in the first cohort. In a later analysis, HLA-associated TCR beta chains were found to be more clonally expanded and to have lower generation probabilities than equally common non-associated chains. When HLA alleles, especially DR and DQ, strongly co-occurred, TCR associations were difficult to assign to individual alleles.

Libraries were built with the immunoSEQ multiplex PCR assay. For the multiplex PCR, a mixture combining 60 forward primers for TCR Vbeta segments and 13 reverse primers for TCR Jbeta segments was used. Amplification of the CDR3 region of rearranged TCR beta genes was performed with a multiplex PCR assay on genomic DNA. On the Illumina HiSeq System, the amplified TCR beta libraries were sequenced as 87-base-pair reads. The authors' pipeline ran thus. A later analysis counted about 80 million unique TCR beta chains across the 650 to 800 repertoires, and roughly 9.9 million of these chains were shared by at least two donors. Raw reads were error-corrected and collapsed into unique sequences by a nearest-neighbor algorithm in which closely related sequences were merged to remove PCR and sequencing errors. V, D and J gene segments were assigned by aligning CDR3 sequences to IMGT reference sequences. For a sequence to be retained, a match of at least six nucleotides was required to both a V gene segment and a J gene segment. A rearrangement was called productive if the CDR3 had no stop codons and remained in frame with V and J, and every other rearrangement was called non-productive. Following IMGT convention, CDR3 was defined as the stretch from the second conserved V-encoded cysteine to the conserved J-encoded phenylalanine. The earlier analysis of about 610 of the donors excluded any sequence lacking an unambiguous match to a single V gene segment. In an earlier analysis of almost 600 of the donors, a V segment was called functional when productive rearrangements were above 56.7%, and segregating when the standard deviation between donors exceeded 5%. A statistical classification framework was built for diagnosing cytomegalovirus status from the catalog of TCR beta chain sequences. In a later analysis, TCR nucleotide sequences were compared against IMGT/GENE-DB human TR gene sequences so that V and J genes could be assigned. A later analysis assigned CDR3 sequences and most-parsimonious VDJ recombination scenarios with the TCRdist pipeline. In a later analysis, every TCR beta chain was defined by the combination of its CDR3 amino acid sequence and its V-gene family, and reads without a unique V-gene family were dropped. A later analysis removed several hundred highly shared, low-generation-probability nucleotide sequences to deal with suspected cross-contamination and a sequencing artifact. A later analysis calculated a clonal expansion index for each public chain from normalized within-repertoire ranks of inferred template counts. In a later analysis, generation probabilities were computed using a VDJ recombination model fitted to out-of-frame rearrangements, and the results were checked against IGoR. In a later analysis, TCR-TCR, TCR-HLA and TCR-CMV co-occurrence was scored with hypergeometric tests, and a repertoire-size bias correction was applied to TCR pairs. False discovery rates were estimated in a later analysis by permuting HLA or CMV assignments 20 times. In a later analysis, co-occurring TCRs were grouped with DBSCAN, and TCRdist sequence similarity was added when clustering was performed within HLA-allele-positive subsets. Co-occurrence clustering excluded repertoires with fewer than 30,000 or more than 120,000 public chains, plus five with anomalous nucleotide sharing. In TCRdb, the immuneACCESS table is reduced to in-frame sequences with V and J assigned. These tables do not hold every clone; where another copy was compared, an unresolved V gene accounts for under half, and the others remain unexplained. D and trimming were read from the DNA, whereas the V and J calls and clone size are those reported in that table. This sample comprises about 160,000 clones, roughly 80% of them detected only once. The ten largest clonotypes hold approximately 4.5% of the sample.

In this sample, this clone turned up a few times. What this receptor recognizes is not known. It has no much larger one-base neighbor in the sample; base qualities were not kept. The cohort consisted of fewer than 700 healthy bone marrow donors. At the time of sampling, every cohort member was nominally healthy, though immune exposures that went unrecorded were likely present. The donor was CMV seronegative and belonged to the group of under 400 seronegative cohort members. A peripheral blood sample was provided by each donor, and peripheral blood mononuclear cells were used for TCR beta sequencing. Genomic DNA was extracted from the blood cell samples with the Qiagen DNeasy Blood Extraction Kit. The receptor comes from a young man in good health and CMV-seronegative. What was sequenced was PBMCs.

The DNA is as follows: TGCGCCAGCAGCTTGGGGACAGTCCAAGAGACCCAGTACTTC. Its protein product is CASSLGTVQETQYF. Rearrangement joined TRBV5-1 to TRBJ2-5; tentative D gene TRBD1, with 6 bases matching. There are 14 amino acids in the CDR3, from cysteine to phenylalanine inclusive. Left in the record is the CDR3 DNA by itself, 42 bases read in frame from the first base. Taken from the germline V gene, the CDR1 and CDR2 loops are SGHRS and YFSETQ. V and J lose 0 bases and 1 base, and a span of 7 bases separates them.